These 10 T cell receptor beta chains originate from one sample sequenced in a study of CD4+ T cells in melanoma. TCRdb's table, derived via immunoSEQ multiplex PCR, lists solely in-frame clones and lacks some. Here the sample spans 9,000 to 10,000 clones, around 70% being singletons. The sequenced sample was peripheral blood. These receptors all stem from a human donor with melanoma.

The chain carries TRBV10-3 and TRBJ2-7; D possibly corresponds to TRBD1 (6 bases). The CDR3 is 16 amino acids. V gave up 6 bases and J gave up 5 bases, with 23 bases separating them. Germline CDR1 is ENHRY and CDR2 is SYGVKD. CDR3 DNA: TGTGCCATCAGCGCACGGCCGGGACACCGTAGGGACGAGCAGTACTTC. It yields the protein CAISARPGHRRDEQYF.

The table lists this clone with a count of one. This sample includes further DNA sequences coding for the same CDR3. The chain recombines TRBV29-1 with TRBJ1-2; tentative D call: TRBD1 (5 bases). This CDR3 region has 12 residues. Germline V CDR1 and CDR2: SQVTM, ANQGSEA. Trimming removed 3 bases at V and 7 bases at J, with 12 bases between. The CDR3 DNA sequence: TGCAGCGTTGAGTCCGGGGGTGGTGGCTACACCTTC. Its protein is CSVESGGGGYTF.

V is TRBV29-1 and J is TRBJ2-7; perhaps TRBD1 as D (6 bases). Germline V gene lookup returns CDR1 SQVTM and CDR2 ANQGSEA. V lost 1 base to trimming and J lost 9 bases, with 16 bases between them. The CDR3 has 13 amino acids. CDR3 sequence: CSVEGVQGQGQYF. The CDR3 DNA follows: TGCAGCGTTGAAGGGGTACAGGGTCAGGGGCAGTACTTC.

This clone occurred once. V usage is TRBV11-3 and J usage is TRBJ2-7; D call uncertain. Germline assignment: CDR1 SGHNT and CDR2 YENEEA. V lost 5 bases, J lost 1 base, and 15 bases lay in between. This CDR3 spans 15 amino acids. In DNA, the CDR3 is TGTGCCAGCAGCCACGACATGGGCGCTTCCTACGAGCAGTACTTC. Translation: CASSHDMGASYEQYF.

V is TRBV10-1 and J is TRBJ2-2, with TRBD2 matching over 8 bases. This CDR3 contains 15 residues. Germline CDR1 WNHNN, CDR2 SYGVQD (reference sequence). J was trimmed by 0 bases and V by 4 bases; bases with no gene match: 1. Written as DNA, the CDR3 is TGCGCCAGCAGTGGGGGACTAGCGAACACCGGGGAGCTGTTTTTT. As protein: CASSGGLANTGELFF.

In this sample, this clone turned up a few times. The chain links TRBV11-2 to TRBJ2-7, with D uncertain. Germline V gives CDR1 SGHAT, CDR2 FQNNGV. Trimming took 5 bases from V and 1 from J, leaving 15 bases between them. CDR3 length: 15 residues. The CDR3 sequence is CASSHDMGASYEQYF. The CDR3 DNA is TGTGCCAGCAGCCACGACATGGGCGCTTCCTACGAGCAGTACTTC. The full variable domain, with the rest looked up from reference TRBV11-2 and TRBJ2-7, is EAGVAQSPRYKIIEKRQSVAFWCNPISGHATLYWYQQILGQGPKLLIQFQNNGVVDDSQLPKDRFSAERLKGVDSTLKIQPAKLEDSAVYLCASSHDMGASYEQYFGPGTRLTVT.

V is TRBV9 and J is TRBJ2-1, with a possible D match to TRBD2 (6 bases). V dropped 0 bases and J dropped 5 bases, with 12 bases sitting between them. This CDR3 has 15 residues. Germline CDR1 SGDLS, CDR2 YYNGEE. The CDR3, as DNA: TGTGCCAGCAGCGTAGGACTAGGTGTCCACAATGAGCAGTTCTTC. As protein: CASSVGLGVHNEQFF.

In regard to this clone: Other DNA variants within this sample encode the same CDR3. The CDR3 loop is CASSEDRRTQYF. CDR3 in DNA: TGTGCCAGCAGTGAGGACAGGAGGACTCAGTACTTC. This sequence joins TRBV2 and TRBJ2-5, with 7 nucleotides matching TRBD1. The CDR3 runs 12 residues. The germline V gene has CDR1 SNHLY and CDR2 FYNNEI. With 3 bases clipped from V and 11 bases from J, the junction kept 6 bases outside the gene matches.

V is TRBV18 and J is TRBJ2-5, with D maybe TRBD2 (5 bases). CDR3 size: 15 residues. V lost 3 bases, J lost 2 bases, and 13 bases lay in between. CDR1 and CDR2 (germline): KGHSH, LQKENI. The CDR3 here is CASSPETRLQETQYF. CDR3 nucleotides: TGTGCCAGCTCACCCGAAACTAGATTACAAGAGACCCAGTACTTC.

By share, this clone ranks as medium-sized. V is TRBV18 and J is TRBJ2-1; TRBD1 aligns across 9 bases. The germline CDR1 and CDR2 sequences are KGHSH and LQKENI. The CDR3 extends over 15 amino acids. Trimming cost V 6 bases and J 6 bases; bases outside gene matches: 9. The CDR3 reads CASSVSGTGFNEQFF. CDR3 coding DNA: TGTGCCAGCTCGGTGAGTGGGACAGGGTTCAATGAGCAGTTCTTC. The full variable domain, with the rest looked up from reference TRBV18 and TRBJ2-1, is NAGVMQNPRHLVRRRGQEARLRCSPMKGHSHVYWYRQLPEEGLKFMVYLQKENIIDESGMPKERFSAEFPKEGPSILRIQQVVRGDSAAYFCASSVSGTGFNEQFFGPGTRLTVL.